The 15 T cell receptor beta chains presented below share a single source sample, sequenced in a study of T-cell reconstitution after alpha-beta-depleted transplantation in children. A TCRbeta library incorporating unique molecular identifiers was prepared. TCRdb re-called the PCR reads with MiXCR, one entry per CDR3 protein. Of hundreds of thousands of distinct CDR3 sequences listed, 15% to 20% are singletons. Sequenced here: PBMCs from the stem cell graft donor, sampled from the stem cell graft. The receptor source for this set is a human donor who donated a stem cell graft to a child with acute lymphoblastic leukemia.

J is TRBJ2-1 and V is TRBV5-1; 8 bases align to TRBD2. The germline CDR1 and CDR2 sequences are SGHRS and YFSETQ. This CDR3 has 17 residues. J gave up 2 bases and V 0 bases, and 7 bases lay outside the gene matches. CDR3 sequence (DNA): TGCGCCAGCAGCTTGGGGGGAGGACTAGCAACCTACAATGAGCAGTTCTTC. It codes for CASSLGGGLATYNEQFF.

This clonotype was observed many times. The chain carries TRBV20-1 and TRBJ2-5; 12 bases fit TRBD2. This CDR3 comprises 13 residues. The trim removed 3 bases at V and 4 bases at J, leaving 0 bases unmatched. The germline V gene encodes CDR1 DFQATT and CDR2 SNEGSKA (reference sequence). The CDR3 is CSARTSGRETQYF. CDR3 DNA sequence: TGCAGTGCTAGGACTAGCGGGAGAGAGACCCAGTACTTC.

The rearrangement uses TRBV7-8 and TRBJ2-1; 10 bases are shared with TRBD2. This CDR3 has 17 residues. Germline V gene sequence: CDR1 SGHVS, CDR2 FQNEAQ. The V gene end was trimmed by 1 base and the J gene end by 8 bases; junction bases not matched to a gene: 11. In nucleotides, the CDR3 is TGTGCCAGCAGCTTAGGGGTGGCTAGCGGGAGTTATGATGAGCAGTTCTTC. Amino acids: CASSLGVASGSYDEQFF.

This clonotype showed up just a few times. The V call is TRBV5-1, the J call TRBJ2-1, with 11 bases fitting TRBD2. This CDR3 has 16 residues. The V segment lost 6 bases and the J segment 3 bases; nucleotides outside the gene matches: 8. The germline V gene encodes CDR1 SGHRS and CDR2 YFSETQ. The CDR3 nucleotides are TGCGCCAGCACATCTAGACTAGCGGGGAGCTACAATGAGCAGTTCTTC. Residues: CASTSRLAGSYNEQFF.

This clonotype turned up a few times. The gene calls are TRBV9 and TRBJ1-1, with D unresolved. This CDR3 is 14 amino acids long. Trimming shortened V by 6 bases and J by 1 base, and 13 bases separated the two germline ends. Germline loops: CDR1 SGDLS, CDR2 YYNGEE. The CDR3 loop is CASTDIDRNTEAFF. CDR3 in DNA: TGTGCCAGCACCGACATAGATAGGAACACTGAAGCTTTCTTT.

The J gene is TRBJ1-4, the V gene TRBV4-1, with 9 bases that match TRBD1. Germline V gene lookup returns CDR1 MGHRA and CDR2 YSYEKL. The CDR3 has 17 amino acids. V shed 4 bases and J 3 bases; nucleotides not matched to a gene: 9. The DNA of the CDR3 is TGCGCCAGCAGCCCTTTGACAGGGGGGATAGCTAATGAAAAACTGTTTTTT. Residues: CASSPLTGGIANEKLFF.

The CDR3 sequence: CASSLAVNEAFF. DNA of the CDR3: TGTGCCAGCAGCTTAGCGGTTAATGAAGCTTTCTTT. The V gene is TRBV7-9, the J gene TRBJ1-1, with no clear D. The CDR3 is made up of 12 amino acids. Trimming stripped 0 bases from V and 7 bases from J, with 6 bases between. Germline V lookup: CDR1 SEHNR, CDR2 FQNEAQ (reference sequence).

This clonotype has just a few counts. The chain is built from TRBV4-2 and TRBJ2-2, with D possibly called TRBD1 or TRBD2 (5 bases each). Germline V lookup: CDR1 LGHNA, CDR2 YNFKEQ. Trimming shortened V by 6 bases and J by 4 bases, and 18 bases separated the two germline ends. The CDR3 has 16 amino acids. The CDR3 DNA follows: TGTGCCAGCAGTCCCCTCGGGGTGGGGGTCACCGGGGAGCTGTTTTTT. This codes for CASSPLGVGVTGELFF.

V is TRBV5-1 and J is TRBJ2-1; 10 nucleotides align to TRBD2. The germline V gene has CDR1 SGHRS and CDR2 YFSETQ. V lost 2 bases, J lost 3 bases, and 2 bases stayed unmatched. CDR3 size: 15 residues. CDR3 region: CASSFGLADYNEQFF. In DNA form, the CDR3 reads TGCGCCAGCAGCTTCGGACTAGCGGACTACAATGAGCAGTTCTTC.

This chain uses TRBV7-9 with TRBJ2-7, with no clear D. The length of the CDR3 is 12 residues. Per the germline V gene, CDR1 is SEHNR and CDR2 is FQNEAQ (reference sequence). V lost 5 bases and J lost 6, with 11 bases in between. CDR3 nucleotide sequence: TGTGCCAGCAGCCTTATGACTCTCGAGCAGTACTTC. Protein sequence: CASSLMTLEQYF.

This chain connects TRBV20-1 to TRBJ2-5; TRBD2 matches at 12 bases. Germline V gene sequence: CDR1 DFQATT, CDR2 SNEGSKA (reference sequence). With V trimmed by 6 bases and J by 5 bases, 10 bases remained unmatched. The CDR3 loop spans 15 amino acids. CDR3 region: CSARLAGESLETQYF. For the CDR3, the DNA is TGCAGTGCGCGACTAGCGGGAGAGTCATTGGAGACCCAGTACTTC.

This clonotype was seen repeatedly, ten times or more. This chain links TRBV11-2 with TRBJ2-2; 8 bases map to TRBD1. The germline V gene encodes CDR1 SGHAT and CDR2 FQNNGV. The V and J ends lost 7 bases and 5 bases, in that order; junction bases with no gene match: 6. The CDR3 has 14 residues. The CDR3 protein is CASTGQGATGELFF. The CDR3 DNA follows: TGTGCCAGCACTGGACAGGGCGCGACCGGGGAGCTGTTTTTT.

This clonotype was seen a handful of times. The chain uses TRBV3-1 and TRBJ2-1; D call uncertain. V lost 0 bases to trimming and J lost 10 bases, with 10 bases between them. Germline CDR1 reads LGHDT; CDR2 reads YNNKEL (reference sequence). CDR3 length: 13 residues. The CDR3 region has the DNA TGTGCCAGCAGCCAAGATCTGCCTACCGAGCAGTTCTTC. Amino acid sequence: CASSQDLPTEQFF.

The chain carries TRBV19 and TRBJ2-4; D might be TRBD1 (6 bases). The V and J ends lost 11 bases and 6 bases respectively, with 20 bases between them. The CDR3 is 14 residues long. The germline CDR1 and CDR2 sequences are LNHDA and SQIVND (reference sequence). The CDR3 DNA is TGTGCCGTCCTCAGGGGCTTTGGGGGAAACATTCAGTACTTC. It is translated as CAVLRGFGGNIQYF. The full variable domain, its missing parts supplied by reference TRBV19 and TRBJ2-4, is DGGITQSPKYLFRKEGQNVTLSCEQNLNHDAMYWYRQDPGQGLRLIYYSQIVNDFQKGDIAEGYSVSREKKESFPLTVTSAQKNPTAFYLCAVLRGFGGNIQYFGAGTRLSVL.

This chain links TRBV16 with TRBJ2-1; the match to TRBD2 covers 7 bases. The V and J ends lost 0 bases and 6 bases, in that order; junction bases with no gene match: 8. This CDR3 has 16 residues. The germline V gene encodes CDR1 KGHSY and CDR2 FQNENV. CDR3 residues: CASSQSGLAVGNEQFF. The CDR3 DNA reads as TGTGCCAGCAGCCAATCGGGCCTAGCGGTAGGCAATGAGCAGTTCTTC.